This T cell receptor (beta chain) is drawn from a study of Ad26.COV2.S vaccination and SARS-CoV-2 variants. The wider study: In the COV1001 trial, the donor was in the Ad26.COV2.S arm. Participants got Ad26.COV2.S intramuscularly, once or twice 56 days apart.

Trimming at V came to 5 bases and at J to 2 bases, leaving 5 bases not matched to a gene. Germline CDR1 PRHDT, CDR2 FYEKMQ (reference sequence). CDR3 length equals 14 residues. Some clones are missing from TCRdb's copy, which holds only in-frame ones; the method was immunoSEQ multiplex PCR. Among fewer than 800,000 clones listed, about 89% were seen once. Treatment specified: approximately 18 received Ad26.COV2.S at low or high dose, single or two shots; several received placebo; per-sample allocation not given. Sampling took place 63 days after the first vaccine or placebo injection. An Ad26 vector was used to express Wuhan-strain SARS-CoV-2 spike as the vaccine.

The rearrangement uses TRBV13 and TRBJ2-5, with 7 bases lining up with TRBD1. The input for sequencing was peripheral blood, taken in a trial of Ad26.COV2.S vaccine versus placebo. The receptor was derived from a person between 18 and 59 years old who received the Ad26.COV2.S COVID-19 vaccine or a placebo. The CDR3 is CASSPEGQQETQYF. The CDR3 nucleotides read TGTGCCAGCAGCCCCGAGGGACAGCAAGAGACCCAGTACTTC.